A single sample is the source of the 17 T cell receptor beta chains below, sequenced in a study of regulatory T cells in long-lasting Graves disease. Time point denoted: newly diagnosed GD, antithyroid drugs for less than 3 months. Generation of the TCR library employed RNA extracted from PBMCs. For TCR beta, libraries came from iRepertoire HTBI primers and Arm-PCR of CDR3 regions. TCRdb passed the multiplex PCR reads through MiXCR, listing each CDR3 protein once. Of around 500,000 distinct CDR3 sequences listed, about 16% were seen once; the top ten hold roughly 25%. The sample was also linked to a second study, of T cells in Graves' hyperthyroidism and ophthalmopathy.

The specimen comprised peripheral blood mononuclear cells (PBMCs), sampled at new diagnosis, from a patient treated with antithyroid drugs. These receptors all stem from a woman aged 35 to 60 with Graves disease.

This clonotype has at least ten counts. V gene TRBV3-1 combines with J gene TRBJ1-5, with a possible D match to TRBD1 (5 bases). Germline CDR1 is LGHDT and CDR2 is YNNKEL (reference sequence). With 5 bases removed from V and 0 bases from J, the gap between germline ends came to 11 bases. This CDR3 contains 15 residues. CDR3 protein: CASSAHRNSNQPQHF. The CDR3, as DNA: TGTGCCAGCAGCGCCCACAGGAATAGCAATCAGCCCCAGCATTTT.

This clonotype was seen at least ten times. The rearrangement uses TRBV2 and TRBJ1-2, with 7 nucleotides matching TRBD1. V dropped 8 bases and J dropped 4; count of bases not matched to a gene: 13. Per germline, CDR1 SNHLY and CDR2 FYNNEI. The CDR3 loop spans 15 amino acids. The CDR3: CASGFPTGVSYGYTF. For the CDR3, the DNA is TGTGCCAGCGGGTTCCCAACAGGGGTCTCCTATGGCTACACCTTC.

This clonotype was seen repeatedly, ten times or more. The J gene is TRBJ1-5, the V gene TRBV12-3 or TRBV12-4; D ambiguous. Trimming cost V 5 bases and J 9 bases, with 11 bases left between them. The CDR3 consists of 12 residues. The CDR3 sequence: CASSPEDRPQHF. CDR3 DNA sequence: TGTGCCAGCAGTCCAGAAGACCGGCCCCAGCATTTT.

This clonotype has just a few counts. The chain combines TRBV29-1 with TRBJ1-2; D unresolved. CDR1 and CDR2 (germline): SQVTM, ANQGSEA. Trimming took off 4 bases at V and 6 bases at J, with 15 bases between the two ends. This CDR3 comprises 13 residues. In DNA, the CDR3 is TGCAGCGTTGTCATGCTCGGTGCTAATGGCTACACCTTC. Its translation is CSVVMLGANGYTF.

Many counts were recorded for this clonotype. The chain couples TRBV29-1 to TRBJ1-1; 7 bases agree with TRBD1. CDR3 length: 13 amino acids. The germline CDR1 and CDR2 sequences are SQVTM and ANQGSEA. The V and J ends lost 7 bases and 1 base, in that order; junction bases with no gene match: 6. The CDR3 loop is CSADRDSNTEAFF. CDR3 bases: TGCAGCGCTGACAGGGACTCGAACACTGAAGCTTTCTTT.

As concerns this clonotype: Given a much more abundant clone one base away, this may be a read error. The chain's CDR3 is CASSLDRDKLCGYTF. In DNA, the CDR3 is TGTGCCAGCAGCTTGGATCGGGACAAACTCTGTGGCTACACCTTC. The chain recombines TRBV5-5 with TRBJ1-2; D might be TRBD1 (6 bases). This CDR3 comprises 15 residues. Germline V gene lookup returns CDR1 SGHKS and CDR2 YYEKEE (reference sequence). Trimming removed 0 bases at V and 7 bases at J, with 16 bases between.

The CDR3 bases are TGTGCCAGCAGTTTATTTTATGACAGGGGCAGAAATGGCTACACCTTC. It encodes CASSLFYDRGRNGYTF. V and J are TRBV27 and TRBJ1-2, with 8 bases lining up with TRBD1. CDR3 length: 16 residues. V dropped 1 base and J dropped 6; count of bases not matched to a gene: 10. Germline loops: CDR1 MNHEY, CDR2 SMNVEV (reference sequence).

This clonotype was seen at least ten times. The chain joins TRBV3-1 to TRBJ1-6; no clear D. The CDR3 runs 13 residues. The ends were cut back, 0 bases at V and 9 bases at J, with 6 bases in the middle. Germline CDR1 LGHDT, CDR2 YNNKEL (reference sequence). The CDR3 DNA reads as TGTGCCAGCAGCCAAGAGTATTTTTCACCCCTCCACTTT. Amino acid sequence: CASSQEYFSPLHF. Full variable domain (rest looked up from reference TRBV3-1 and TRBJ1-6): DTAVSQTPKYLVTQMGNDKSIKCEQNLGHDTMYWYKQDSKKFLKIMFSYNNKELIINETVPNRFSPKSPDKAHLNLHINSLELGDSAVYFCASSQEYFSPLHFGNGTRLTVT.

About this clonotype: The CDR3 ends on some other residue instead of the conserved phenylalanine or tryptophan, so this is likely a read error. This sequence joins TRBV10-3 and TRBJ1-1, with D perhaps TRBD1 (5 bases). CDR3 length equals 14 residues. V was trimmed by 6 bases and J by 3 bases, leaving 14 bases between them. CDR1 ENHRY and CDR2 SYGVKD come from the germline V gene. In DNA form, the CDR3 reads TGTGCCATCAGAGTGGGGGGGGTCCACACTGAAGCTTTCCTT. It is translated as CAIRVGGVHTEAFL.

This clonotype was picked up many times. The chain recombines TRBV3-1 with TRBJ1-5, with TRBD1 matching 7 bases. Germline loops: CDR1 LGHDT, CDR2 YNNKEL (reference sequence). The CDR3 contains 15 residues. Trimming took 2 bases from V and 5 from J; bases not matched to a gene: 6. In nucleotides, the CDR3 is TGTGCCAGCAGCCAATTCTCAGGGGGTTATCAGCCCCAGCATTTT. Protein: CASSQFSGGYQPQHF.

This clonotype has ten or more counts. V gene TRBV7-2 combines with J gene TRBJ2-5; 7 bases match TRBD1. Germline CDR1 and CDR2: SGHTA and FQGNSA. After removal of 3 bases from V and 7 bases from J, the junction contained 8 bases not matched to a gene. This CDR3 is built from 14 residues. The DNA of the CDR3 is TGTGCCAGCAGCTTGGGACAGTCCCCCGGGACCCAGTACTTC. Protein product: CASSLGQSPGTQYF.

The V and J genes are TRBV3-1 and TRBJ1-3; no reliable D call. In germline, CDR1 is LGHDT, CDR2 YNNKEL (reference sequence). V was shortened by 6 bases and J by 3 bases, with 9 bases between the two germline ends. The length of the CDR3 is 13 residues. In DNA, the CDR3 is TGTGCCAGCAGTACAAGTGGTGGAAACACCATATATTTT. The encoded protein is CASSTSGGNTIYF.

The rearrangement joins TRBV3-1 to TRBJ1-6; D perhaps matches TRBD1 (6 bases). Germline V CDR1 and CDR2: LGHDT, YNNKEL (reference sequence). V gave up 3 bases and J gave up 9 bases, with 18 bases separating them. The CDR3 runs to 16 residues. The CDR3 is CASSHDQGGRRSPLHF. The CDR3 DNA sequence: TGTGCCAGCAGCCACGATCAAGGGGGTCGGCGTTCACCCCTCCACTTT.

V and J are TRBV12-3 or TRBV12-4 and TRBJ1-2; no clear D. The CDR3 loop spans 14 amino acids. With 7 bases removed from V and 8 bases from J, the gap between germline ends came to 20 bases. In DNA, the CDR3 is TGTGCCAGCACTTCCGTCGGGGATGAAGACGGCTACACCTTC. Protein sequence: CASTSVGDEDGYTF.

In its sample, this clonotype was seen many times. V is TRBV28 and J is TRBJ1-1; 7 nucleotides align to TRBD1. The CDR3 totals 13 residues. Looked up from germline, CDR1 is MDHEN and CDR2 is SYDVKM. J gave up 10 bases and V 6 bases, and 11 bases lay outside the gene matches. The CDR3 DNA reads TGTGCCAGCAGAGACCGACAGGGCGGGGGAGCTTTCTTT. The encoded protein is CASRDRQGGGAFF.

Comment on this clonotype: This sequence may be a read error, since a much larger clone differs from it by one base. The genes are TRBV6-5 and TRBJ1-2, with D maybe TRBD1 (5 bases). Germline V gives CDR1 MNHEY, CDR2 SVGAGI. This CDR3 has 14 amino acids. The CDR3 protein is CASSYSTVWDGHTF. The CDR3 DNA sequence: TGTGCCAGCAGTTACTCGACAGTGTGGGATGGCCACACCTTC.

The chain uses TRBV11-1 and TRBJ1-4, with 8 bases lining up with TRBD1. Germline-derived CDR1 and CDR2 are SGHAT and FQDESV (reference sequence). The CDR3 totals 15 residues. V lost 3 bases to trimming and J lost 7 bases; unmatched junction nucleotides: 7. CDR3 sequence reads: CASSLDQGAGEKLFF. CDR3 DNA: TGTGCCAGCAGCTTGGATCAGGGGGCCGGTGAAAAACTGTTTTTT.